The 8 T cell receptor beta chains reported below all come from one sample, sequenced in a study of T-cell reconstitution after alpha-beta-depleted transplantation in children. Library preparation (for TCRbeta) was performed with unique molecular identifiers. TCRdb re-analysed the PCR reads in MiXCR, keeping a single row per CDR3 protein. The data show some 100,000 distinct CDR3 sequences, less than 25% seen once. Sequencing used PBMCs, obtained before TCRalphabeta/CD19-depleted stem cell transplant. These TCRs come from a boy aged 2 to 9 with acute lymphoblastic leukemia, due to receive a stem cell transplant.

With regard to this clonotype: A much larger clone is a single base away; this may be a read error. V usage is TRBV5-1 and J usage is TRBJ2-1, with TRBD1 as a possible D gene (6 bases). CDR1 is SGHRS and CDR2 is YFSETQ in the germline V gene. CDR3 size: 14 residues. CDR3 nucleotide sequence: TGCGCCAGCAGCTCAGGACAGAAATACAATGAGCAGTGCTTC. Amino acids: CASSSGQKYNEQCF.

This sequence joins TRBV20-1 and TRBJ2-5; a weak D match, TRBD1 (5 bases). In germline, CDR1 is DFQATT, CDR2 SNEGSKA (reference sequence). This CDR3 comprises 13 residues. The V end lost 5 bases, the J end lost 5 bases, and 15 bases lay between the germline ends. CDR3 in DNA: TGCAGTGCTCGAAGTCCAGGGATGGAGACCCAGTACTTC. As protein: CSARSPGMETQYF.

The chain combines TRBV28 with TRBJ2-1; TRBD2 matches at 11 bases. The CDR3 totals 16 residues. J lost 5 bases, V lost 4 bases, and 7 bases had no gene match. Germline V gives CDR1 MDHEN, CDR2 SYDVKM. This chain's CDR3 is CASSSLSGRENNEQFF. In DNA form, the CDR3 reads TGTGCCAGCAGTTCCCTTAGCGGGAGGGAGAACAATGAGCAGTTCTTC.

This clonotype was counted between two and nine times. This sequence joins TRBV6-5 and TRBJ1-1; 10 bases are shared with TRBD1. V was pared by 2 bases and J by 4 bases, with 7 bases of the junction left unmatched. This CDR3 spans 16 amino acids. Germline V CDR1 and CDR2: MNHEY, SVGAGI. The CDR3 sequence: CASSYLRTGGATEAFF. The CDR3 nucleotides are TGTGCCAGCAGTTACCTAAGGACAGGGGGAGCCACTGAAGCTTTCTTT.

This clonotype was observed a few times. This chain links TRBV20-1 with TRBJ1-2; no clear D gene. This CDR3 region has 11 residues. Germline V CDR1 and CDR2: DFQATT, SNEGSKA (reference sequence). The CDR3 DNA follows: TGCAGACCCGACCTAGACTATGGCTACACCTTC. Translated, it gives CRPDLDYGYTF.

This clonotype was seen at least ten times. The chain combines TRBV5-1 with TRBJ2-6, with 11 bases fitting TRBD2. Per the germline V gene, CDR1 is SGHRS and CDR2 is YFSETQ. This CDR3 contains 19 residues. V lost 4 bases, J lost 0 bases, and 9 bases stayed unmatched. The CDR3 region has the DNA TGCGCCAGCAGCCCTGGGACTAGCGGAGGTGTCTCTGGGGCCAACGTCCTGACTTTC. This translates into CASSPGTSGGVSGANVLTF.

The CDR3 here is CASSKQGAGGTDTQYF. The CDR3 region has the DNA TGCGCCAGCAGCAAACAGGGGGCAGGTGGCACAGATACGCAGTATTTT. V gene TRBV5-1 combines with J gene TRBJ2-3, with 9 bases aligning to TRBD1. Trimming took 4 bases from V and 1 from J; bases not matched to a gene: 7. Germline loops: CDR1 SGHRS, CDR2 YFSETQ. The CDR3 runs 16 residues. Together with reference TRBV5-1 and TRBJ2-3, the CDR3 gives the full variable domain: KAGVTQTPRYLIKTRGQQVTLSCSPISGHRSVSWYQQTPGQGLQFLFEYFSETQRNKGNFPGRFSGRQFSNSRSEMNVSTLELGDSALYLCASSKQGAGGTDTQYFGPGTRLTVL.

The chain links TRBV9 to TRBJ2-4, with 7 nucleotides matching TRBD2. CDR1 and CDR2 (germline): SGDLS, YYNGEE. The CDR3 covers 16 residues. The ends lost 3 bases at V and 0 bases at J; junction bases unmatched: 6. The DNA of the CDR3 is TGTGCCAGCAGCGCGGGAGGTGGGCTAGCCAAAAACATTCAGTACTTC. Translated: CASSAGGGLAKNIQYF.